This TCR beta chain was identified in a study of blood T cell repertoires in COVID-19. On the study more broadly: Samples taken during acute and convalescent COVID-19 were collected in the United States, Italy and Spain. Sources were T cells, B-cell-depleted T cells, or PBMCs; the material itself was cDNA or gDNA.

Details on this clone: At one boundary the junction diverges from the germline segment, which might be a read error.

Original processing methods: Amplifying reference gene primers gave estimates of nucleated cell counts. Some clones are missing from TCRdb's copy, which holds only in-frame ones; the method was immunoSEQ multiplex PCR. For V, J and clone size, that table is used; D and trimming come from the DNA. The sample has 35,000 to 45,000 clones, about 90% seen once. Sequenced sample: peripheral blood. The sequence was obtained from a man aged 45-65 years with active COVID-19.

The CDR3 region is CASSPTSGRLNEQFF. CDR3 DNA sequence: TGTGCTAGCAGTCCTACTAGCGGGAGGTTGAATGAGCAGTTCTTC. V and J are TRBV7-7 and TRBJ2-1; the match to TRBD2 covers 12 bases. CDR1 and CDR2 (germline): SSHAT, FNYEAQ (reference sequence). The CDR3 has 15 amino acids. Based on the CDR3 plus reference TRBV7-7 and TRBJ2-1, the full variable domain is GAGVSQSPRYKVTKRGQDVTLRCDPISSHATLYWYQQALGQGPEFLTYFNYEAQPDKSGLPSDRFSAERPEGSISTLTIQRTEQRDSAMYRCASSPTSGRLNEQFFGPGTRLTVL.